This TCR beta chain originates from a study of blood T cell repertoires in COVID-19 (dated by TCRdb to the early 2020s). Regarding the study in general: Samples covering the acute and convalescent phases of COVID-19 were provided by collaborators in the United States, Italy and Spain. The material from the prospective study consisted of cDNA or gDNA derived from T cells, B-cell-depleted T cells, or PBMCs. Subjects who had been exposed to COVID-19, were actively infected with it, or had recovered from it provided the deeply sampled blood TCRbeta repertoires that made up the dataset. A freely available public database, intended as a resource for researchers studying the immune response to SARS-CoV-2, is where the repertoires were released. The samples were drawn from the first 160 participants of the ongoing ImmuneRACE study and from 1,200 or so subjects provided by 6 global collaborators. Sample metadata almost always included a de-identified subject ID, COVID-19 status, age in years and sex. HLA class I and class II types, where available, came from metadata supplied by the sample provider rather than from assay-based typing. Results and caveats for the whole study, not just this receptor: The quantity of clinical and demographic metadata differed by source and by participant and was supplied without curation.

CDR1 MNHEY and CDR2 SMNVEV were looked up in the germline V gene (reference sequence). The CDR3 contains 15 residues, cysteine and phenylalanine counted. Just CDR3 DNA is preserved here, 45 bases in frame from base 1. Clipping removes 4 bases from V and 7 bases from J, with 5 as the unmatched junction base count. TCRbeta CDR3 regions were amplified from genomic DNA by means of the immunoSEQ Assay, a bias-controlled multiplex PCR. Per the authors' processing: Nucleated cell counts per sample were estimated from amplification of reference gene primers within the assay. To quantify the absolute abundance of each unique TCRbeta CDR3 rearrangement, sequence reads were collapsed and filtered. For each sample, productive Simpson clonality was calculated as the square root of Simpson's diversity index over productive rearrangements. TCRdb's version of the immuneACCESS table is confined to in-frame rearrangements and falls short of the full clone set. An unresolved V gene accounts for under half of the shortfall where checked; the remainder is of unknown origin. The V and J calls and clone size come from that table; D and trimming were worked out from the DNA. The sample includes about 200,000 clones, with roughly 82% observed a single time. The ten biggest clones cover roughly 13% of the sample.

Whole blood was collected in K2EDTA tubes by collaborating institutions according to the institutions' own protocols. Collaborator samples were shipped for TCRbeta analysis as frozen whole blood, isolated PBMCs, or DNA extracted from either sample type. As to this clone: The specificity of this receptor is unknown. No much larger clone exists at a distance of one base, and base qualities are not known.

The V and J genes are TRBV27 and TRBJ1-6; the junction holds 9 bases that match TRBD1. Sequences were obtained from peripheral blood. This sequence originates from a human donor in a cohort sampled during active COVID-19. The DNA sequence is as follows: TGTGCCAGCAGTTCACCGGGACAGGGAAATTCACCCCTCCACTTT. The resulting protein is CASSSPGQGNSPLHF.